The T cell receptor beta chain under discussion was sequenced for a study of neurological immune-mediated disorders. It was by 5'RACE with 10-nucleotide random UMIs that the cDNA was made. Over 200 million TCR-beta sequences (from 15-18 subjects) were yielded by each sequencing run. TCRdb redid the calling of the 5' RACE reads with MiXCR, one entry per CDR3 protein. The table lists approximately 15,000 distinct CDR3 sequences, roughly 21% of them singletons. General study results and limits: There were no CDR3 amino acid sequences shared by expanded clones across subjects, a result suggesting private repertoires in all groups. The most TCR clonal expansion was seen in HTLV-1-associated myelopathy, and the least was seen in multiple sclerosis, which fell below healthy controls.

The CDR3 sequence is 12 residues long. Germline values: CDR1 SQVTM, CDR2 ANQGSEA. Trimming took 7 bases from V and 4 from J; bases not matched to a gene: 2. This clonotype rates as medium-sized. Its antigen is still unknown. This chain uses TRBV29-1 with TRBJ2-1, with 9 bases that match TRBD1. The sequence was obtained from a man between 50 and 59 years old in good health. Sequencing used PBMCs. The CDR3, as DNA: TGCAGCGCTGGGACAGGGTACAATGAGCAGTTCTTC. Its translation: CSAGTGYNEQFF.